This paragraph covers one TCR beta chain sequence. In the original processing: Nucleated cell counts were estimated from reference gene primer amplification. TCRdb's table, derived via immunoSEQ multiplex PCR, lists solely in-frame clones and lacks some. Clonal size and the V and J genes are those of that table, whereas D and trimming came from the DNA. The sample lists some 130,000 clones; around 79% were seen once. This entry belongs to a study of blood T cell repertoires in COVID-19. Study as a whole: Both acute and convalescent COVID-19 samples were obtained from the United States, Italy and Spain. The cDNA or gDNA used as material had been derived from T cells, B-cell-depleted T cells, or PBMCs.

The clonotype originates from a man aged 60 to 69 with acute or convalescent COVID-19. Sequencing used peripheral blood.

The CDR3 nucleotides read TGCGCCAGCAGCGCCTCAGGGGGCGACACTGAAGCTTTCTTT. It encodes CASSASGGDTEAFF. The gene calls are TRBV5-1 and TRBJ1-1; 8 nucleotides match TRBD1. Germline CDR1 is SGHRS and CDR2 is YFSETQ. The CDR3 totals 14 residues. The junction had 5 bases not matched to a gene; V was cut back by 4 bases and J by 3 bases.